A single sample gave rise to the 14 T cell receptor beta chains below, sequenced in a study of T cell responses to AZD1222 COVID-19 vaccine. Libraries were prepared by immunoSEQ multiplex PCR; TCRdb keeps only in-frame clonotypes and omits some of them. The data hold around 150,000 clones, with 88% observed a single time. Sequencing used peripheral blood, obtained on day 0 of AZD1222 vaccination. The receptors derive from an adult in good health.

The rearrangement links TRBV29-1 to TRBJ1-1, with TRBD1 as a possible D gene (6 bases). This CDR3 is 13 amino acids long. The germline gives CDR1 SQVTM, CDR2 ANQGSEA. The V gene lost 4 bases and the J gene lost 4 bases, with 13 bases spanning the gap. The CDR3 DNA is TGCAGCGTTGCCCGGGACACCCGCACTGAAGCTTTCTTT. This sequence encodes CSVARDTRTEAFF.

The chain uses TRBV28 and TRBJ2-4; D might be TRBD2 (5 bases). V was cut by 8 bases and J by 4 bases, with 21 bases left in between. This CDR3 region has 16 residues. The V gene's germline CDR1 is MDHEN and CDR2 SYDVKM. The CDR3 loop is CASWPERARGKNIQYF. CDR3 sequence (DNA): TGTGCCAGCTGGCCAGAGAGGGCTCGAGGGAAAAACATTCAGTACTTC.

The rearrangement uses TRBV19 and TRBJ1-5, with D maybe TRBD1 (5 bases). The CDR3 has 16 amino acids. Trimming took 5 bases from V and 4 from J, leaving 18 bases between them. Germline CDR1 LNHDA, CDR2 SQIVND (reference sequence). In nucleotides, the CDR3 is TGTGCCAGTAGTGTCATCCAGGGATTGGGGAATCAGCCCCAGCATTTT. It yields the protein CASSVIQGLGNQPQHF.

V usage is TRBV6-6 and J usage is TRBJ2-1, with unresolved D. The germline V gene has CDR1 MNHNY and CDR2 SVGAGI (reference sequence). This CDR3 spans 11 amino acids. V was trimmed by 0 bases and J by 8 bases, leaving 2 bases between them. The CDR3 sequence: CASSYSHEQFF. For the CDR3, the DNA is TGTGCCAGCAGTTACTCTCATGAGCAGTTCTTC.

This clone was detected once. The rearrangement links TRBV18 to TRBJ1-5; 8 bases fit TRBD1. The CDR3 consists of 14 residues. The junction had 6 bases not matched to a gene; V was cut back by 3 bases and J by 8 bases. CDR1 and CDR2 (germline): KGHSH, LQKENI. The DNA for the CDR3 is TGTGCCAGCTCACCCAATCAGGGGGCTAAGCCCCAGCATTTT. The encoded protein is CASSPNQGAKPQHF.

J is TRBJ1-2 and V is TRBV7-2; the D is unclear. The CDR3 contains 15 residues. V was shortened by 2 bases and J by 0 bases, with 10 bases between the two germline ends. Germline V gene lookup returns CDR1 SGHTA and CDR2 FQGNSA. The CDR3 is CASSLNNWANYGYTF. CDR3 DNA: TGTGCCAGCAGCTTAAACAATTGGGCTAACTATGGCTACACCTTC.

The chain's CDR3 is CATGEGANEKLFF. The CDR3 nucleotides read TGTGCCACCGGGGAGGGAGCTAATGAAAAACTGTTTTTT. The chain carries TRBV10-3 and TRBJ1-4; D gene uncertain. The germline gives CDR1 ENHRY, CDR2 SYGVKD. This CDR3 comprises 13 residues. The V gene lost 10 bases and the J gene lost 3 bases, with 12 bases spanning the gap.

This chain uses TRBV3-1 (or the pseudogene TRBV3-2) with TRBJ1-1; TRBD1 matches at 8 bases. CDR1 and CDR2 from the germline V gene are LGHDT and YNNKEL (reference sequence). The CDR3 extends over 16 amino acids. J lost 0 bases, V lost 4 bases, and 7 bases had no gene match. CDR3 region: CASSPRTGIMNTEAFF. The DNA of the CDR3 is TGTGCCAGCAGCCCTCGGACAGGGATTATGAACACTGAAGCTTTCTTT.

CDR3 in amino acids: CASTRPGPSTEAFF. CDR3 DNA: TGTGCCAGCACCAGGCCGGGACCCAGCACTGAAGCTTTCTTT. The chain combines TRBV28 with TRBJ1-1, with D tentatively TRBD1 (5 bases). Germline values: CDR1 MDHEN, CDR2 SYDVKM. This CDR3 is built from 14 residues. V gave up 7 bases and J gave up 4 bases, with 16 bases separating them.

The chain links TRBV14 to TRBJ1-4; TRBD1 might be the D (6 bases). This CDR3 is 15 amino acids long. V lost 6 bases and J 4 bases, leaving 15 bases between the germline ends. Germline V lookup: CDR1 SGHDN, CDR2 FVKESK. The CDR3, as DNA: TGTGCCAGCAGTCACCGGGGGCTACTTAATGAAAAACTGTTTTTT. As protein: CASSHRGLLNEKLFF. Looking up the rest from reference TRBV14 and TRBJ1-4 gives the full variable domain: EAGVTQFPSHSVIEKGQTVTLRCDPISGHDNLYWYRRVMGKEIKFLLHFVKESKQDESGMPNNRFLAERTGGTYSTLKVQPAELEDSGVYFCASSHRGLLNEKLFFGSGTQLSVL.

The V and J genes are TRBV14 and TRBJ1-6, with TRBD1 as a possible D gene (6 bases). There are 14 residues in the CDR3. V dropped 4 bases and J dropped 9 bases, with 13 bases sitting between them. Germline CDR1 is SGHDN and CDR2 is FVKESK. CDR3 DNA sequence: TGTGCCAGCAGCCGGGGACAACCGGGTTCACCCCTCCACTTT. Its translation is CASSRGQPGSPLHF.

V usage is TRBV7-2 and J usage is TRBJ2-5, with D perhaps assigned TRBD1 or TRBD2 (6 bases each). Germline V CDR1 and CDR2: SGHTA, FQGNSA. The length of the CDR3 is 15 residues. The V and J ends lost 1 base and 2 bases respectively, with 11 bases between them. DNA for the CDR3: TGTGCCAGCAGCTTAGTTTCGGGGGCGCAAGAGACCCAGTACTTC. It encodes CASSLVSGAQETQYF.

This clone came up once. The chain carries TRBV6-5 and TRBJ1-6; the match to TRBD1 covers 7 bases. The CDR3 contains 14 residues. J was trimmed by 9 bases and V by 6 bases; bases with no gene match: 8. Per the germline V gene, CDR1 is MNHEY and CDR2 is SVGAGI. The CDR3 nucleotides are TGTGCCAGCAGAGACAGGGCCCCGAGTTCACCCCTCCACTTT. The encoded protein is CASRDRAPSSPLHF.

V is TRBV4-3 and J is TRBJ2-4; no clear D. Germline V gene lookup returns CDR1 LGHNA and CDR2 YSLEER. Trimming stripped 0 bases from V and 0 bases from J, with 6 bases between. The CDR3 is made up of 15 amino acids. In DNA form, the CDR3 reads TGCGCCAGCAGCCAAGACGCAGTAGCCAAAAACATTCAGTACTTC. This sequence encodes CASSQDAVAKNIQYF.